The 3 T cell receptor beta chains below were found in one sample sequenced in a study of PD-1 blockade in classical Hodgkin lymphoma. The time point was: cycle 4 day 1 (C4D1), after more than five weeks of nivolumab. Every one of the patients relapsed after autologous stem cell transplantation (brentuximab vedotin exposure was variable). TCRdb keeps only in-frame clones here, not all; method: immunoSEQ multiplex PCR. The data contain about 93,000 clones, just under 80% of them seen just once; the ten biggest clones take up over 7.5%. The sequencing here drew on peripheral blood mononuclear cells (PBMCs), taken before the fourth cycle of nivolumab. The source is a human donor with classical Hodgkin lymphoma.

V and J are TRBV18 and TRBJ2-7; maybe TRBD1 (6 bases). The CDR3 is 15 residues long. CDR1 and CDR2 (germline): KGHSH, LQKENI. The V gene lost 0 bases and the J gene lost 6 bases, with 15 bases spanning the gap. Here the CDR3 reads CASSPPTGLSAEQYF. The DNA for the CDR3 is TGTGCCAGCTCACCACCCACAGGGTTGTCCGCCGAGCAGTACTTC.

This clone was detected only a few times. The chain uses TRBV6-5 and TRBJ1-6, with 7 bases aligning to TRBD1. V shed 6 bases, J shed 8 bases, and the junction held 7 bases outside the gene matches. There are 14 residues in the CDR3. Germline assignment: CDR1 MNHEY and CDR2 SVGAGI. The CDR3 reads CASSYRGRDSPLHF. Here the CDR3 DNA reads TGTGCCAGCAGCTACAGGGGTAGGGATTCACCCCTCCACTTT.

This clone was observed a few times. The CDR3, as DNA: TGTGCCAGCAGCCAAGATCATCTATCGGGGGAGCGTGAGCAGTTCTTC. This sequence encodes CASSQDHLSGEREQFF. The chain recombines TRBV4-2 with TRBJ2-1; a possible D gene is TRBD2 (6 bases). Germline CDR1 LGHNA, CDR2 YNFKEQ. CDR3 length equals 16 residues. With 0 bases removed from V and 9 bases from J, the gap between germline ends came to 18 bases.